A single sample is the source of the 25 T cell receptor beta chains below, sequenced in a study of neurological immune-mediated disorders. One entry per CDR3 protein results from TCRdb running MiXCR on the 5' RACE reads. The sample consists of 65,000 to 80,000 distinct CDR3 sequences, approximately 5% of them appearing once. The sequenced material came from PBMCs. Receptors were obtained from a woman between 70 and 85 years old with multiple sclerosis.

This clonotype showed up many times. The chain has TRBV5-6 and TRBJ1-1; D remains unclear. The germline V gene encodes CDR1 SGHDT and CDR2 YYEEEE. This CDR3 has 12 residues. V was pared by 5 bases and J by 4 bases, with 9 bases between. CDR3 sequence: CASSRGPTEAFF. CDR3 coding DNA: TGTGCCAGCAGTCGAGGTCCCACTGAAGCTTTCTTT.

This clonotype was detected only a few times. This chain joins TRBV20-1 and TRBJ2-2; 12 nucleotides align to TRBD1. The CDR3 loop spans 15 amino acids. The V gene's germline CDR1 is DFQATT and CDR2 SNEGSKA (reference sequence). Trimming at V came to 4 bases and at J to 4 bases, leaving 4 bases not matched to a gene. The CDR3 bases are TGCAGTGCTACGGGACAGGGGGCGCTCACCGGGGAGCTGTTTTTT. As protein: CSATGQGALTGELFF.

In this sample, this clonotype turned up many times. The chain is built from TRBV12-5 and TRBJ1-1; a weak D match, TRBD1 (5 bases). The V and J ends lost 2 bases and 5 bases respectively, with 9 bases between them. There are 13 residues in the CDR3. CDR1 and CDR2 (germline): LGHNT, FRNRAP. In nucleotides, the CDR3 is TGTGCTAGTGGTTTGTATGGGGCGACTGAAGCTTTCTTT. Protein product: CASGLYGATEAFF.

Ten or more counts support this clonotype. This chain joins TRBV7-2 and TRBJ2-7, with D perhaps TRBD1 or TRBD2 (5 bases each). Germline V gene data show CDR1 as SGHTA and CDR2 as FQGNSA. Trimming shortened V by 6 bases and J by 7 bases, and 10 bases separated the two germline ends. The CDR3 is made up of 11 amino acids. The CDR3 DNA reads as TGTGCCAGCAGTAACTGGGGGGAGCAGTACTTC. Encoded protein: CASSNWGEQYF.

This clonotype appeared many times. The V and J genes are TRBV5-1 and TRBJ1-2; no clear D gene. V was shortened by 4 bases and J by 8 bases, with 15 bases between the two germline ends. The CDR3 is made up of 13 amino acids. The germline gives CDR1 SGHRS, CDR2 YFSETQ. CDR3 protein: CASSPNMGRGYTF. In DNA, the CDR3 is TGCGCCAGCAGCCCGAATATGGGAAGAGGCTACACCTTC.

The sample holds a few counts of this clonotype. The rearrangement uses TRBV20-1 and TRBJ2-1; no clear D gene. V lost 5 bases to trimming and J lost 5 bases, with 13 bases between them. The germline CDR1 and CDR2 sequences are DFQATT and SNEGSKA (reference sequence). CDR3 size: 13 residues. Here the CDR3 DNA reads TGCAGTGCTCTCCACCGACCCCACAATGAGCAGTTCTTC. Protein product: CSALHRPHNEQFF.

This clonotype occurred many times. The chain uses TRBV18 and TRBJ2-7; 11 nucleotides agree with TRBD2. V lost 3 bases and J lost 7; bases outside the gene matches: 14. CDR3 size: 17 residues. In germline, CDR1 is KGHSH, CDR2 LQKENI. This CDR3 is CASSPTHSGRAAKEQYF. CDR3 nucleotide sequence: TGTGCCAGCTCACCTACCCATAGCGGGAGGGCCGCTAAAGAGCAGTACTTC. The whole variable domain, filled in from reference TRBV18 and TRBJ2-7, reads NAGVMQNPRHLVRRRGQEARLRCSPMKGHSHVYWYRQLPEEGLKFMVYLQKENIIDESGMPKERFSAEFPKEGPSILRIQQVVRGDSAAYFCASSPTHSGRAAKEQYFGPGTRLTVT.

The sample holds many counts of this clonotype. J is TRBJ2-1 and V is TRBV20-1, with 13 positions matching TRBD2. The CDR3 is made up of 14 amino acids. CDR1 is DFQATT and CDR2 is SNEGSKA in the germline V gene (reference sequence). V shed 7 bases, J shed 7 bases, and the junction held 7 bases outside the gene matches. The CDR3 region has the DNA TGCAGTGGCCGACTAGCGGGAGGTGGGAATGAGCAGTTCTTC. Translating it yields CSGRLAGGGNEQFF.

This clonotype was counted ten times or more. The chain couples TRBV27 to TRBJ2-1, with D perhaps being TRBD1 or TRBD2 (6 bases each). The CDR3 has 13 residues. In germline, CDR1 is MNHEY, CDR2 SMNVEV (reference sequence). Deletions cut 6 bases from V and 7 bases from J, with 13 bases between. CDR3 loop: CASRTGATNEQFF. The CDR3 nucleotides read TGTGCCAGCAGAACGGGGGCTACGAATGAGCAGTTCTTC.

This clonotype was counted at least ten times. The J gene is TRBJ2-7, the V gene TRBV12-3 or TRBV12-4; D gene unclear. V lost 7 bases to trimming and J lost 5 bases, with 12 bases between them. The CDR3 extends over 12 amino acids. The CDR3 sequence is CASTFQSNEQYF. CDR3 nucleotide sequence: TGTGCCAGCACCTTCCAGTCGAACGAGCAGTACTTC.

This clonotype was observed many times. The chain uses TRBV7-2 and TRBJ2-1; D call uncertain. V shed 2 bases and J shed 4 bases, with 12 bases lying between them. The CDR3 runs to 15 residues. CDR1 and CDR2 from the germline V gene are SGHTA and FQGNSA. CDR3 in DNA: TGTGCCAGCAGCTTACGAACACAGAGTTACAATGAGCAGTTCTTC. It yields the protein CASSLRTQSYNEQFF.

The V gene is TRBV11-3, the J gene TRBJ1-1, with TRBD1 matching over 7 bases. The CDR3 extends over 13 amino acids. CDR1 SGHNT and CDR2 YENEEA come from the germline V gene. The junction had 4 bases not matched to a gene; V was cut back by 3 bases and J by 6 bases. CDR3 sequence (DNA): TGTGCCAGCAGCTTGGGGACAGCCGCTGAAGCTTTCTTT. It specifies CASSLGTAAEAFF.

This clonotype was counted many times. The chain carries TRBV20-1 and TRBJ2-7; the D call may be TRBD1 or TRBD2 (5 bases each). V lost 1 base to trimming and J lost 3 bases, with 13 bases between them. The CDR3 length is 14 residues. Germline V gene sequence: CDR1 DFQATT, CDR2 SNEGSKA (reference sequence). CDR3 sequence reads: CSARAGTPNYEQYF. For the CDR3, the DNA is TGCAGTGCTAGAGCGGGGACGCCCAACTACGAGCAGTACTTC.

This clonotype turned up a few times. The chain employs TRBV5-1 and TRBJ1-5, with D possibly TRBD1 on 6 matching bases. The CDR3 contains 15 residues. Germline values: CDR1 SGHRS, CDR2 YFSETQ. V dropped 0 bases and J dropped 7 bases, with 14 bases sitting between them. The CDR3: CASSLDGGARQPQHF. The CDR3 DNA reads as TGCGCCAGCAGCTTGGATGGGGGGGCTCGGCAGCCCCAGCATTTT.

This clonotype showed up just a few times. The CDR3 coding sequence is TGTGCCAGCAGTTACTCTTCCCTCTACGAGCAGTACTTC. It is translated as CASSYSSLYEQYF. This chain joins TRBV6-2 or TRBV6-3 and TRBJ2-7; the D is unclear. This CDR3 is built from 13 residues. With 0 bases removed from V and 3 bases from J, the gap between germline ends came to 6 bases. Germline V gene lookup returns CDR1 MNHEY and CDR2 SVGEGT.

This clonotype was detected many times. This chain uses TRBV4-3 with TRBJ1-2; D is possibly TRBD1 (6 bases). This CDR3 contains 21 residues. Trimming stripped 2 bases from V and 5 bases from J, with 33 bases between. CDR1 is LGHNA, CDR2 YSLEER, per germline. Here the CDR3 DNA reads TGCGCCAGCAGCCAATCAACGGTAGGGGGAAAATTATTTACGCAGATTTATGGCTACACCTTC. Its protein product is CASSQSTVGGKLFTQIYGYTF.

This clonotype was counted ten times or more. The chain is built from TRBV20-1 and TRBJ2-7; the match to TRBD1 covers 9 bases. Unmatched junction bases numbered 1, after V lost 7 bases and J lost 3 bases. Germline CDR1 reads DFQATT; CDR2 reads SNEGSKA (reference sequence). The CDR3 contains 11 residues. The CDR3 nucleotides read TGCAGTGGGACAGGGGTCTACGAGCAGTACTTC. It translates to CSGTGVYEQYF.

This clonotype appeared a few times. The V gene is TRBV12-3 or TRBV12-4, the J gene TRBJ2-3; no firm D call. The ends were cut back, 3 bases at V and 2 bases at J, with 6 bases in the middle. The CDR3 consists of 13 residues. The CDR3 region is CASSLSFTDTQYF. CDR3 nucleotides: TGTGCCAGCAGTTTGTCTTTCACAGATACGCAGTATTTT.

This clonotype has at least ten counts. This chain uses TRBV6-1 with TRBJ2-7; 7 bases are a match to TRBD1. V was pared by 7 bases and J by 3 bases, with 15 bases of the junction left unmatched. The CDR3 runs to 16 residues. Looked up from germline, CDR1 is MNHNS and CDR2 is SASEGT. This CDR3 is CASIQGTARARYEQYF. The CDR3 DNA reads TGTGCCAGCATCCAGGGGACAGCTAGAGCCCGCTACGAGCAGTACTTC.

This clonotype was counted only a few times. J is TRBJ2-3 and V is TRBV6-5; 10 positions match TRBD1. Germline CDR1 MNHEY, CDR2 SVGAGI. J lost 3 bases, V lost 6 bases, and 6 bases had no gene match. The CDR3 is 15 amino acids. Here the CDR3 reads CASRAGTGVTDTQYF. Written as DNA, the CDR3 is TGTGCCAGCAGGGCCGGGACAGGGGTAACAGATACGCAGTATTTT.

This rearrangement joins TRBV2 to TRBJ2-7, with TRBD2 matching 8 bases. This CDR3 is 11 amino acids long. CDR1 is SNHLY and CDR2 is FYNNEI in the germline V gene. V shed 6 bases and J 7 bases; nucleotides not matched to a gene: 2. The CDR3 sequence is CASRIAGEQYF. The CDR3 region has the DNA TGTGCCAGCAGAATAGCGGGGGAGCAGTACTTC.

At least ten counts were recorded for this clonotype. The CDR3 region has the DNA TGTGCCACCAGCACTCCCACCGGAGGTTCACCCCTCCACTTT. It translates to CATSTPTGGSPLHF. This sequence joins TRBV15 and TRBJ1-6; no firm D call. V lost 4 bases to trimming and J lost 9 bases, with 13 bases between them. Looked up from germline, CDR1 is LNHNV and CDR2 is YYDKDF (reference sequence). This CDR3 region has 14 residues.

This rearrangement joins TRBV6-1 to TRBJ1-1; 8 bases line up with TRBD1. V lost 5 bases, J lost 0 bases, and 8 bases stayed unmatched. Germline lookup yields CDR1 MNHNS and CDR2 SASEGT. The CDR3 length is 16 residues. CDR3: CASSPWTGPMNTEAFF. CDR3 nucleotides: TGTGCCAGCAGTCCTTGGACAGGGCCCATGAACACTGAAGCTTTCTTT.

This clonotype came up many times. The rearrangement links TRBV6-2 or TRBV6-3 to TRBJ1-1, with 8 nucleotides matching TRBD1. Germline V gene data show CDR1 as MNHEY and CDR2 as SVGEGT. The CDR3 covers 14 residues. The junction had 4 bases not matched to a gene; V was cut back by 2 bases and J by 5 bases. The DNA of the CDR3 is TGTGCCAGCAGTTACAGCAGGGGGCTTACTGAAGCTTTCTTT. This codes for CASSYSRGLTEAFF.

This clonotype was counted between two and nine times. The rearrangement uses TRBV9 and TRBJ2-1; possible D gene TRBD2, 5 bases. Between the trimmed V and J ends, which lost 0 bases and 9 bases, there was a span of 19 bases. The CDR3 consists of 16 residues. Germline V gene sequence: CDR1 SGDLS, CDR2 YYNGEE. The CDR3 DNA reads TGTGCCAGCAGCGTAGTTGAATGGGGTTGGGCGGGTGAGCAGTTCTTC. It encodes CASSVVEWGWAGEQFF.